These 17 T cell receptor beta chains were all obtained from the same sample, sequenced in a study of cytomegalovirus exposure and HLA in healthy donors. Generated by immunoSEQ multiplex PCR, the TCRdb table keeps only in-frame clones and is missing some. There are approximately 150,000 clones in the sample; roughly nine tenths occur only once, and 2.5% to 4% lies in the top ten. What was sequenced was PBMCs. The receptors derive from a woman aged 18 to 35 in good health and CMV-seropositive.

The chain couples TRBV27 to TRBJ1-1, with D unresolved. Germline CDR1 is MNHEY and CDR2 is SMNVEV (reference sequence). V lost 3 bases, J lost 1 base, and 12 bases lay in between. This CDR3 contains 15 residues. CDR3 DNA: TGTGCCAGCAGTTTTAGGAGGTTAGGGAACACTGAAGCTTTCTTT. Amino acid sequence: CASSFRRLGNTEAFF.

The rearrangement uses TRBV7-3 and TRBJ2-7, with a possible D match to TRBD2 (5 bases). Germline V gene lookup returns CDR1 SGHTA and CDR2 FQGTGA. This CDR3 comprises 13 residues. Trimming took off 6 bases at V and 6 bases at J, with 15 bases between the two ends. CDR3 bases: TGTGCCAGCAGTCCCGGGGTAGCGACCGAGCAGTACTTC. It translates to CASSPGVATEQYF.

The CDR3 DNA reads as TGTGCCAGCAGTGACGAGACAGGGTCCCTATGGGGCTACACCTTC. Translation gives CASSDETGSLWGYTF. The J gene is TRBJ1-2, the V gene TRBV2; 7 nucleotides match TRBD1. CDR1 and CDR2 from the germline V gene are SNHLY and FYNNEI. Trimming cost V 3 bases and J 8 bases; bases outside gene matches: 12. The CDR3 has 15 residues. The whole variable domain, remainder taken from reference TRBV2 and TRBJ1-2, is EPEVTQTPSHQVTQMGQEVILRCVPISNHLYFYWYRQILGQKVEFLVSFYNNEISEKSEIFDDQFSVERPDGSNFTLKIRSTKLEDSAMYFCASSDETGSLWGYTFGSGTRLTVV.

The chain links TRBV29-1 to TRBJ2-1; a possible D gene is TRBD1 (5 bases). Looked up from germline, CDR1 is SQVTM and CDR2 is ANQGSEA. V dropped 6 bases and J dropped 7 bases, with 16 bases sitting between them. There are 13 residues in the CDR3. The CDR3 sequence: CSVESQGSNEQFF. In nucleotides, the CDR3 is TGCAGCGTAGAGAGCCAGGGAAGTAATGAGCAGTTCTTC.

The chain recombines TRBV11-3 with TRBJ2-3; a weak D match, TRBD2 (6 bases). The CDR3 is 15 amino acids. Germline V CDR1 and CDR2: SGHNT, YENEEA. V lost 5 bases and J 9 bases, leaving 21 bases between the germline ends. The CDR3 DNA sequence: TGTGCCAGCAGCCGCAGGGACTCAAGGACGGAGACGCAGTATTTT. Its translation is CASSRRDSRTETQYF.

This chain links TRBV5-6 with TRBJ2-4, with D perhaps matching TRBD1 (5 bases). The CDR3 is 13 residues long. Per germline, CDR1 SGHDT and CDR2 YYEEEE. V was pared by 2 bases and J by 6 bases, with 9 bases between. The CDR3 sequence: CASSLDRSNIQYF. The CDR3 DNA reads as TGTGCCAGCAGCTTAGACAGATCAAACATTCAGTACTTC.

The chain links TRBV9 to TRBJ2-6; D ambiguous. The CDR3 loop spans 15 amino acids. Trimming took 3 bases from V and 4 from J, leaving 11 bases between them. Per germline, CDR1 SGDLS and CDR2 YYNGEE. CDR3 nucleotide sequence: TGTGCCAGCAGCGGTTTACTGTGGGGGGCCAACGTCCTGACTTTC. Encoded protein: CASSGLLWGANVLTF.

The V and J genes are TRBV7-9 and TRBJ1-2, with 8 bases fitting TRBD1. After removal of 7 bases from V and 2 bases from J, the junction contained 18 bases not matched to a gene. The CDR3 extends over 18 amino acids. Per the germline V gene, CDR1 is SEHNR and CDR2 is FQNEAQ (reference sequence). The CDR3 DNA reads TGTGCCAGCACCCCGGCCCCCCGGACAGGGAACATAAACTATGGCTACACCTTC. Amino acids: CASTPAPRTGNINYGYTF.

This clone showed up just once. This chain joins TRBV7-7 and TRBJ2-1; D perhaps matches TRBD2 (5 bases). The CDR3 sequence is 14 residues long. Germline V gene lookup returns CDR1 SSHAT and CDR2 FNYEAQ (reference sequence). Trimming removed 8 bases at V and 6 bases at J, with 17 bases between. This CDR3 is CASGPLAGFNEQFF. The CDR3 DNA follows: TGTGCCAGCGGCCCGCTAGCTGGGTTCAATGAGCAGTTCTTC. The whole variable domain, filled in from reference TRBV7-7 and TRBJ2-1, reads GAGVSQSPRYKVTKRGQDVTLRCDPISSHATLYWYQQALGQGPEFLTYFNYEAQPDKSGLPSDRFSAERPEGSISTLTIQRTEQRDSAMYRCASGPLAGFNEQFFGPGTRLTVL.

This clone showed up just once. The chain combines TRBV18 with TRBJ2-2, with 8 bases fitting TRBD1. CDR3 size: 16 residues. The V segment lost 5 bases and the J segment 4 bases; nucleotides outside the gene matches: 9. Germline CDR1 is KGHSH and CDR2 is LQKENI. The CDR3 DNA follows: TGTGCCAGCTCAACGGGACAGGCCTTGACCACCGGGGAGCTGTTTTTT. This sequence encodes CASSTGQALTTGELFF. Looking up the rest from reference TRBV18 and TRBJ2-2 gives the full variable domain: NAGVMQNPRHLVRRRGQEARLRCSPMKGHSHVYWYRQLPEEGLKFMVYLQKENIIDESGMPKERFSAEFPKEGPSILRIQQVVRGDSAAYFCASSTGQALTTGELFFGEGSRLTVL.

This clone was detected a few times. The chain carries TRBV5-4 and TRBJ2-7, with D tentatively TRBD1 (5 bases). Trimming pared 4 bases from V and 6 bases from J, leaving 17 bases between. The CDR3 length is 14 residues. CDR1 is SGHNT and CDR2 is YYREEE in the germline V gene (reference sequence). For the CDR3, the DNA is TGTGCCAGCAGCGAGTACGGCAGGGCGAGCGAGCAGTACTTC. This sequence encodes CASSEYGRASEQYF.

The chain combines TRBV28 with TRBJ2-1; 8 bases fit TRBD1. This CDR3 is 16 amino acids long. From germline, CDR1 is MDHEN and CDR2 SYDVKM. The junction had 7 bases not matched to a gene; V was cut back by 5 bases and J by 1 base. The CDR3 DNA reads as TGTGCCAGCAGTCCCCCCGGACAGGGTTCCTACAATGAGCAGTTCTTC. This encodes CASSPPGQGSYNEQFF.

The chain recombines TRBV10-3 with TRBJ2-1; 8 positions match TRBD2. CDR3 length: 16 residues. The J segment lost 2 bases and the V segment lost 5 bases, leaving 8 bases of the junction unmatched. Germline V gene lookup returns CDR1 ENHRY and CDR2 SYGVKD. Written as DNA, the CDR3 is TGTGCCATCAGTTCCAGCGGGAGAGACGCCTACAATGAGCAGTTCTTC. Its protein is CAISSSGRDAYNEQFF.

The chain couples TRBV18 to TRBJ2-6; D is uncertain. Per the germline V gene, CDR1 is KGHSH and CDR2 is LQKENI. The CDR3 covers 16 residues. The V gene lost 0 bases and the J gene lost 2 bases, with 8 bases spanning the gap. Here the CDR3 reads CASSPPLPTGANVLTF. CDR3 DNA sequence: TGTGCCAGCTCACCACCGCTACCTACTGGGGCCAACGTCCTGACTTTC. The whole variable domain, remainder taken from reference TRBV18 and TRBJ2-6, is NAGVMQNPRHLVRRRGQEARLRCSPMKGHSHVYWYRQLPEEGLKFMVYLQKENIIDESGMPKERFSAEFPKEGPSILRIQQVVRGDSAAYFCASSPPLPTGANVLTFGAGSRLTVL.

The chain has TRBV19 and TRBJ1-2; 7 bases map to TRBD1. CDR3 length equals 13 residues. With V trimmed by 6 bases and J by 6 bases, 7 bases remained unmatched. Germline lookup yields CDR1 LNHDA and CDR2 SQIVND (reference sequence). The CDR3 bases are TGTGCCAGTAGCCGACAGGGTTTCAATGGCTACACCTTC. Translating gives CASSRQGFNGYTF.

The chain carries TRBV4-1 and TRBJ2-1; 8 bases map to TRBD2. This CDR3 is built from 17 residues. Germline trimming cut 1 base from V and 8 bases from J; bases unmatched to any gene: 13. Germline CDR1 MGHRA, CDR2 YSYEKL. CDR3 in amino acids: CASSQGASGPLKYEQFF. Here the CDR3 DNA reads TGCGCCAGCAGCCAAGGGGCTAGCGGGCCCCTTAAATATGAGCAGTTCTTC.

The chain uses TRBV5-1 and TRBJ2-2; unclear D gene. The CDR3 is 15 amino acids. In germline, CDR1 is SGHRS, CDR2 YFSETQ. V dropped 0 bases and J dropped 7 bases, with 13 bases sitting between them. CDR3 DNA sequence: TGCGCCAGCAGCTTGGCTCTAGAGATTAGCGGGGAGCTGTTTTTT. Its protein product is CASSLALEISGELFF.